These 10 T cell receptor beta chains were all obtained from the same sample, sequenced in a study of blood T cell repertoires in COVID-19. The data were produced by immunoSEQ multiplex PCR, yet TCRdb's version contains in-frame clones alone and is incomplete. Of some 110,000 clones detected, approximately 87% appear once; the ten largest clones hold roughly 8%. The sequenced sample consisted of peripheral blood. The origin of the receptors is a man between 65 and 85 years old who had recovered from COVID-19.

The chain has TRBV7-6 and TRBJ1-1; D unresolved. Trimming shortened V by 1 base and J by 2 bases, and 20 bases separated the two germline ends. CDR1 and CDR2 (germline): SGHVS, FNYEAQ. The CDR3 spans 18 residues. CDR3 protein: CASSLDSHDAKINTEAFF. Here the CDR3 DNA reads TGTGCCAGCAGCTTAGACAGTCATGACGCCAAAATAAACACTGAAGCTTTCTTT.

V is TRBV27 and J is TRBJ2-1; D is possibly TRBD2 (7 bases). The CDR3 is 16 amino acids. V lost 0 bases and J lost 12, with 21 bases in between. Germline assignment: CDR1 MNHEY and CDR2 SMNVEV (reference sequence). The CDR3 is CASSLSIGGGKIGQFF. The CDR3 DNA sequence: TGTGCCAGCAGTTTATCGATCGGCGGGGGCAAGATCGGGCAGTTCTTC.

The chain employs TRBV5-1 and TRBJ1-4; 10 bases are shared with TRBD1. Germline-derived CDR1 and CDR2 are SGHRS and YFSETQ. The CDR3 sequence is 17 residues long. V shed 2 bases, J shed 10 bases, and the junction held 14 bases outside the gene matches. CDR3 coding DNA: TGCGCCAGCAGCTTCTCACGTGAGGGGACAGGGGTCGCAAAACTGTTTTTT. Translated, it gives CASSFSREGTGVAKLFF.

J is TRBJ1-5 and V is TRBV24-1; TRBD1 might be the D (6 bases). The V gene's germline CDR1 is KGHDR and CDR2 SFDVKD. V was trimmed by 7 bases and J by 2 bases, leaving 8 bases between them. The CDR3 runs 13 residues. CDR3 DNA sequence: TGTGCCACCAGCAGACAGGGCAATCAGCCCCAGCATTTT. Translating gives CATSRQGNQPQHF.

V usage is TRBV7-3 and J usage is TRBJ2-3; a weak D match, TRBD1 (5 bases). The CDR3 contains 13 residues. Germline-derived CDR1 and CDR2 are SGHTA and FQGTGA. The V end lost 6 bases, the J end lost 4 bases, and 11 bases lay between the germline ends. CDR3 in amino acids: CASSSTDSDTQYF. CDR3 bases: TGTGCCAGCAGTTCGACAGACTCAGATACGCAGTATTTT.

About this clone itself: A much larger clone lies a single base off, so this may be a read error. This chain joins TRBV5-4 and TRBJ1-6; TRBD1 is a possible D gene (5 bases). V lost 1 base, J lost 6 bases, and 11 bases lay in between. CDR3 length equals 15 residues. Germline V gives CDR1 SGHNT, CDR2 YYREEE (reference sequence). The CDR3: CASSLQQGCNSPLHF. DNA for the CDR3: TGTGCCAGCAGCTTGCAGCAGGGCTGTAATTCACCCCTCCACTTT.

This clone was observed once. V and J are TRBV6-6 and TRBJ2-1; 9 bases align to TRBD2. Germline V gene lookup returns CDR1 MNHNY and CDR2 SVGAGI (reference sequence). Unmatched junction bases numbered 9, after V lost 0 bases and J lost 9 bases. CDR3 size: 16 residues. CDR3 nucleotide sequence: TGTGCCAGCAGTTACTCCGCGCGGGGGGGCCGAGGTGAGCAGTTCTTC. Protein sequence: CASSYSARGGRGEQFF.

The rearrangement uses TRBV4-3 and TRBJ1-2, with D uncertain. Germline V gives CDR1 LGHNA, CDR2 YSLEER. The CDR3 spans 15 residues. Trimming removed 0 bases at V and 7 bases at J, with 15 bases between. The CDR3 region is CASSQDRLGDFGYTF. Here the CDR3 DNA reads TGCGCCAGCAGCCAAGATAGACTAGGAGACTTTGGCTACACCTTC.

The genes are TRBV4-1 and TRBJ2-7, with 11 positions matching TRBD1. Trimming removed 1 base from V and 1 base from J; junction bases left unmatched: 6. CDR3 length: 17 residues. The V gene's germline CDR1 is MGHRA and CDR2 YSYEKL. The CDR3 sequence is CASSQVYGTGGSYEQYF. As DNA, the CDR3 is TGCGCCAGCAGCCAAGTTTATGGGACAGGGGGATCCTACGAGCAGTACTTC.

The V gene is TRBV6-5, the J gene TRBJ2-3; D might be TRBD2 (6 bases). CDR1 and CDR2 from the germline V gene are MNHEY and SVGAGI. CDR3 length: 14 residues. Trimming left V 3 bases short and J 6 bases short, with 13 bases between. The CDR3 region is CASSYAGPDDTQYF. The CDR3 DNA follows: TGTGCCAGCAGTTATGCGGGACCTGACGATACGCAGTATTTT.